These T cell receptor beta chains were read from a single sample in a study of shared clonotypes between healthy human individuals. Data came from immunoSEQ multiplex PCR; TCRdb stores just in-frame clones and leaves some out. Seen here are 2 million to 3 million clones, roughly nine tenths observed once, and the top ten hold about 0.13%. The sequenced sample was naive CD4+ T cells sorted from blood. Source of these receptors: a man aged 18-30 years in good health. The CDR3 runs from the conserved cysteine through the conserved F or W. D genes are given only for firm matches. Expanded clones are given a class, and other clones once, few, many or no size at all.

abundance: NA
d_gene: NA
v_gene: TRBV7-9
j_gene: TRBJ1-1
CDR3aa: CASSLVRGLMNTEAFF
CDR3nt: TGTGCCAGCAGCTTAGTCCGGGGCTTGATGAACACTGAAGCTTTCTTT

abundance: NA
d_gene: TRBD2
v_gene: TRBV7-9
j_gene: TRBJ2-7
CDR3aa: CASSLVPTSGGAEEQYF
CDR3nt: TGTGCCAGCAGCTTAGTCCCGACTAGCGGGGGGGCAGAGGAGCAGTACTTC

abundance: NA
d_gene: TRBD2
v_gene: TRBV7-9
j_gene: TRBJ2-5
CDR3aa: CASSLGAGGVQETQYF
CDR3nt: TGTGCCAGCAGCTTAGGGGCGGGAGGGGTTCAAGAGACCCAGTACTTC

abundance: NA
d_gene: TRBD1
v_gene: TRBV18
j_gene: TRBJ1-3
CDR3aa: CASSEDRAGNTIYF
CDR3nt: TGTGCCAGCTCGGAGGACAGGGCTGGAAACACCATATATTTT

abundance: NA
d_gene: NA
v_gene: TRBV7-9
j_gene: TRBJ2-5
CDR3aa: CASSEETQYF
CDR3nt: TGTGCCAGCAGCGAAGAGACCCAGTACTTC

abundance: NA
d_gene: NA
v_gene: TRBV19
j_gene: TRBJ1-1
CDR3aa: CASSREEGANTEAFF
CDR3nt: TGTGCCAGTAGTAGAGAAGAAGGGGCGAACACTGAAGCTTTCTTT

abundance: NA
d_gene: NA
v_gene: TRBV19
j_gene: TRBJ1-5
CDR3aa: CASSIKTGNSNQPQHF
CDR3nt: TGTGCCAGTAGTATAAAGACAGGAAATAGCAATCAGCCCCAGCATTTT

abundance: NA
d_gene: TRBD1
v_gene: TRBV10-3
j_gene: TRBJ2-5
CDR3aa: CAISDRQGEETQYF
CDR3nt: TGTGCCATCAGTGATCGACAGGGGGAAGAGACCCAGTACTTC

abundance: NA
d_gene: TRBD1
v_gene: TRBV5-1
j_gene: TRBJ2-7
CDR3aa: CASSLDGQGANYEQYF
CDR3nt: TGCGCCAGCAGCTTGGATGGACAGGGGGCGAACTACGAGCAGTACTTC

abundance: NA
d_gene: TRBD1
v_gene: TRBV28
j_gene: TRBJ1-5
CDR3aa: CASRGPGTGGKQPQHF
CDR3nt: TGTGCCAGCAGGGGTCCCGGGACAGGGGGCAAACAGCCCCAGCATTTT

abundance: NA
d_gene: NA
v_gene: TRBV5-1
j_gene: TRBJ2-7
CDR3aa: CASSSLSYEQYF
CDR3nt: TGCGCCAGCAGCTCCCTCTCCTACGAGCAGTACTTC

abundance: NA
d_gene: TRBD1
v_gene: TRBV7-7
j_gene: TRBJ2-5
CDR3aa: CASSLGTGKLETQYF
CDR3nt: TGTGCTAGCAGCCTCGGGACAGGGAAGCTTGAGACCCAGTACTTC

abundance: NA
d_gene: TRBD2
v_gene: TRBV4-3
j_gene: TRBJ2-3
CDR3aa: CASTQGAGGTHDTQYF
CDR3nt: TGCGCCAGCACCCAAGGAGCGGGGGGTACCCACGATACGCAGTATTTT

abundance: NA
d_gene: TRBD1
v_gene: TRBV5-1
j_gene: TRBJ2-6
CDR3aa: CASSLGTGRPLSGANVLTF
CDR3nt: TGCGCCAGCAGCTTAGGGACAGGGAGGCCTCTCTCTGGGGCCAACGTCCTGACTTTC

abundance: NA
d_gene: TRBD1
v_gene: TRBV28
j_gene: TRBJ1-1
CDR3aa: CASRSGTGVTEAFF
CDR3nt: TGTGCCAGCAGATCCGGGACAGGGGTAACTGAAGCTTTCTTT

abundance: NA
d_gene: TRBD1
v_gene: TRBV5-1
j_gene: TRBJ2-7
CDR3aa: CASRWGQGPSYEQYF
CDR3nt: TGCGCCAGCCGCTGGGGACAGGGGCCCTCCTACGAGCAGTACTTC

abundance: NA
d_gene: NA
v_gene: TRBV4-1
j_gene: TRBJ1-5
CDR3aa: CASSPQIVGPKSQPQHF
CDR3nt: TGCGCCAGCAGCCCTCAGATAGTAGGGCCCAAGTCACAGCCCCAGCATTTT

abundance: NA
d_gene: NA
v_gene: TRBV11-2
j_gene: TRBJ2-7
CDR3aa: CASSLVGGSEQYF
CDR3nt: TGTGCCAGCAGCTTGGTCGGAGGTAGCGAGCAGTACTTC

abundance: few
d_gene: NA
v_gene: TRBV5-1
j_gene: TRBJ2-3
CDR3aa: CASSLGEITDTQYF
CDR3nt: TGCGCCAGCAGCTTGGGGGAGATCACAGATACGCAGTATTTT

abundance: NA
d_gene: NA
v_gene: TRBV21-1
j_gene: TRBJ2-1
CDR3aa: CASRGPAGRSNNEQFF
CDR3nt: TGTGCCAGCAGAGGCCCAGCCGGACGCTCAAACAATGAGCAGTTCTTC

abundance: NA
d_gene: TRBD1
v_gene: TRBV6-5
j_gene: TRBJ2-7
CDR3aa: CASSNPTGGSYEQYF
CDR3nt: TGTGCCAGCAGTAACCCGACAGGGGGCTCCTACGAGCAGTACTTC

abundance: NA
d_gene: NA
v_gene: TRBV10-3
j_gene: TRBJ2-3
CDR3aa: CAISSTDTQYF
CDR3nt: TGTGCCATCAGTAGCACAGATACGCAGTATTTT

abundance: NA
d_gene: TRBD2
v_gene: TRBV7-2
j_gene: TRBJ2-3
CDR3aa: CASSLEPGRLTDTQYF
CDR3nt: TGTGCCAGCAGCTTAGAACCCGGGAGGCTCACAGATACGCAGTATTTT

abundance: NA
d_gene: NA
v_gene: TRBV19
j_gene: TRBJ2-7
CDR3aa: CASSSRPASEQYF
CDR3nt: TGTGCCAGTAGTTCGCGGCCGGCTAGCGAGCAGTACTTC

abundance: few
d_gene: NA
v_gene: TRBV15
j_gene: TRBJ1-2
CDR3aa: CATKGIPYGYTF
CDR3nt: TGTGCCACAAAGGGGATCCCCTATGGCTACACCTTC

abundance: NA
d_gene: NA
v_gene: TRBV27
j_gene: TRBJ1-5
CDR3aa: CASSLSHGHNQPQHF
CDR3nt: TGTGCCAGCAGTTTATCGCACGGGCACAATCAGCCCCAGCATTTT

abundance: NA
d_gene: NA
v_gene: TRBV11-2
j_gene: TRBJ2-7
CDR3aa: CASSPRKSYEQYF
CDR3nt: TGTGCCAGCAGCCCAAGAAAGTCGTACGAGCAGTACTTC

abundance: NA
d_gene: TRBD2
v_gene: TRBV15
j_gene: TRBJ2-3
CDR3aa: CATRSGTSVSTDTQYF
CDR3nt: TGTGCCACCAGATCCGGGACTAGCGTTAGTACAGATACGCAGTATTTT

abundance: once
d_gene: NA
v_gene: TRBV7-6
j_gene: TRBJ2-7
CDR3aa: CASSLDRGPYEQYF
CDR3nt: TGTGCCAGCAGCTTAGATCGGGGGCCCTACGAGCAGTACTTC

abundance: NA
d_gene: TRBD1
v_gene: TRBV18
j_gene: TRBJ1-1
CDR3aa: CASSWDRNTEAFF
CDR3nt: TGTGCCAGCTCTTGGGACAGGAACACTGAAGCTTTCTTT

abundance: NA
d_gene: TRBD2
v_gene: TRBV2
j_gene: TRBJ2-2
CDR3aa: CASSEAGGGLGDTGELFF
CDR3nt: TGTGCCAGCAGTGAAGCAGGTGGGGGACTAGGTGACACCGGGGAGCTGTTTTTT

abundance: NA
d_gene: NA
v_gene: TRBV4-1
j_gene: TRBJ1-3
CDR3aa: CASSQDPGRVINTIYF
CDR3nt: TGCGCCAGCAGCCAAGATCCCGGACGGGTCATAAACACCATATATTTT

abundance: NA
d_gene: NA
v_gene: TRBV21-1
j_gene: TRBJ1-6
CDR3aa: CASSKADSGRSPLHF
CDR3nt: TGTGCCAGCAGCAAAGCTGATTCAGGGCGGTCACCCCTCCACTTT

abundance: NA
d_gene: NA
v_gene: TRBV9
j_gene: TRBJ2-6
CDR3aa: CASSVFSSSGANVLTF
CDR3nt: TGTGCCAGCAGCGTATTCTCTAGCTCTGGGGCCAACGTCCTGACTTTC

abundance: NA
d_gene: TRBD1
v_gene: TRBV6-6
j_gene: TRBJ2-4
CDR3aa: CASSYPGTGQNIQYF
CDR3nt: TGTGCCAGCAGTTACCCAGGGACAGGGCAAAACATTCAGTACTTC

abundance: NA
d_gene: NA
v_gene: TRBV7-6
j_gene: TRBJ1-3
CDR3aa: CASSSTTQGNTIYF
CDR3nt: TGTGCCAGCAGCTCCACGACACAAGGGAACACCATATATTTT

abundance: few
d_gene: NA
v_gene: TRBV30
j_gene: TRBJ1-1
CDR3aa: CAWSLTRNTEAFF
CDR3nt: TGTGCCTGGAGTCTAACGAGGAACACTGAAGCTTTCTTT

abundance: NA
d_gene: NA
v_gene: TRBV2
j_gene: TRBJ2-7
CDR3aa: CASREQVYEQYF
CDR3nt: TGTGCCAGCAGGGAACAGGTCTACGAGCAGTACTTC

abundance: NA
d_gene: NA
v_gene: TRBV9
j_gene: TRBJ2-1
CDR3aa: CASSGSVSYNEQFF
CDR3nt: TGTGCCAGCAGCGGTAGCGTCTCCTACAATGAGCAGTTCTTC

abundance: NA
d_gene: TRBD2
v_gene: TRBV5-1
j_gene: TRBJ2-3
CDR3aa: CASSPRTSGGSTDTQYF
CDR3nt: TGCGCCAGCAGCCCGCGGACTAGCGGGGGAAGCACAGATACGCAGTATTTT

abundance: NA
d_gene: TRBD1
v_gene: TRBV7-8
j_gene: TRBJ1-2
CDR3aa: CASSSRDRLNSNYGYTF
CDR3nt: TGTGCCAGCAGCTCCCGGGACAGACTAAATTCCAACTATGGCTACACCTTC

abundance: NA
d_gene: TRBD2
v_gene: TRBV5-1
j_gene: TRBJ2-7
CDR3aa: CASSSIAGGGSEQYF
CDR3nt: TGCGCCAGCAGCTCGATAGCGGGAGGGGGGTCCGAGCAGTACTTC

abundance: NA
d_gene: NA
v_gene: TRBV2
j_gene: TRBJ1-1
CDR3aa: CASSLSWKGFF
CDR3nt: TGTGCCAGCAGTTTATCCTGGAAGGGTTTCTTT

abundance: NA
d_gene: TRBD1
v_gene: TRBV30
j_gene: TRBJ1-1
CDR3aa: CAWTGQVNTEAFF
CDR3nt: TGTGCCTGGACGGGACAGGTAAACACTGAAGCTTTCTTT

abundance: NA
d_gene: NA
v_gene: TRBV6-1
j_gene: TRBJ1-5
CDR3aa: CASKGGGRGNQPQHF
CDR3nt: TGTGCCAGCAAAGGCGGGGGCAGGGGCAATCAGCCCCAGCATTTT

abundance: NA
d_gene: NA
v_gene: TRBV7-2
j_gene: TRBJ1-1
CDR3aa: CASSLMFSVDGWAFF
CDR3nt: TGTGCCAGCAGCTTAATGTTCTCGGTTGACGGGTGGGCTTTCTTT

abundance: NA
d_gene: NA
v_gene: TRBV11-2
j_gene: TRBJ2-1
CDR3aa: CASSLGSGAYNEQFF
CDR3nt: TGTGCCAGCAGCTTAGGTAGCGGCGCCTACAATGAGCAGTTCTTC

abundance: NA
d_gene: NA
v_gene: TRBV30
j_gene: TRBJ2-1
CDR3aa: CAWMSGAYNEQFF
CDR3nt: TGTGCCTGGATGTCAGGGGCCTACAATGAGCAGTTCTTC

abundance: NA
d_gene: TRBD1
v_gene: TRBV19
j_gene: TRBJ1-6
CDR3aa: CASSIGKGQGLNSPLHF
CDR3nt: TGTGCCAGTAGTATAGGGAAGGGACAGGGACTGAATTCACCCCTCCACTTT

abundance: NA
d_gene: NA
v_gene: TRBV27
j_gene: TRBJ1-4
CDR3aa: CASSLAGKSFEGKLFF
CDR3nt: TGTGCCAGCAGTTTGGCCGGGAAGTCGTTTGAGGGAAAACTGTTTTTT

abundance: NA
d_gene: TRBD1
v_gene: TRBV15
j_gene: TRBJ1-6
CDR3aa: CATSGDRGNSPLHF
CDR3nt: TGTGCCACCAGCGGAGACAGGGGAAATTCACCCCTCCACTTT